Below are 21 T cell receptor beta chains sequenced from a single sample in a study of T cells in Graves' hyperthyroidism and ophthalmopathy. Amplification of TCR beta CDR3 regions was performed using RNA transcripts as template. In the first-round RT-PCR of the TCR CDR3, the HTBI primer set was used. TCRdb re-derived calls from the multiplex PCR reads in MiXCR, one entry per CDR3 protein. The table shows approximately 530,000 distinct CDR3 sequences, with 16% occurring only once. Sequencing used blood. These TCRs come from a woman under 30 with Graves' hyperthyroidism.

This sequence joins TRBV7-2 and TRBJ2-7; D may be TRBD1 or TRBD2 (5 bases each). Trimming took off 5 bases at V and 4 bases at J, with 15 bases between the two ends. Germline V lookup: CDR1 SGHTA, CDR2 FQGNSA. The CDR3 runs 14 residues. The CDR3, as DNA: TGTGCCAGCAGCGTGGGTCCCGGGGCTTACGAGCAGTACTTC. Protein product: CASSVGPGAYEQYF.

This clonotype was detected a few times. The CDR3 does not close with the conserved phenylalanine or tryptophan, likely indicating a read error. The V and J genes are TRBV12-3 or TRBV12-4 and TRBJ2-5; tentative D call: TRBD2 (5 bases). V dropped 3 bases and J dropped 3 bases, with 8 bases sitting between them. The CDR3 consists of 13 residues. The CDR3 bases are TGTGCCAGCAGTTTCGGGGTGAAAGAGACCCAGTACCTC. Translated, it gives CASSFGVKETQYL.

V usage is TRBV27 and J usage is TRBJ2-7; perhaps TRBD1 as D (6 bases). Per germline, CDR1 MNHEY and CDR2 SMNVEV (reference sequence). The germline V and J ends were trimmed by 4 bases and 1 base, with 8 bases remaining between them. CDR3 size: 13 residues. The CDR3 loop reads CASSYTGSYEQYF. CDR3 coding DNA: TGTGCCAGCAGTTATACAGGGTCCTACGAGCAGTACTTC.

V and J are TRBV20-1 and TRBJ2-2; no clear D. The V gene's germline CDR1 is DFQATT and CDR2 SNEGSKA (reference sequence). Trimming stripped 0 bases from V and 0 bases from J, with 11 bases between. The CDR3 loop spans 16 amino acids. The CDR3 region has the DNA TGCAGTGCTAGAGACCCCCGGACCGCGAACACCGGGGAGCTGTTTTTT. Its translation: CSARDPRTANTGELFF.

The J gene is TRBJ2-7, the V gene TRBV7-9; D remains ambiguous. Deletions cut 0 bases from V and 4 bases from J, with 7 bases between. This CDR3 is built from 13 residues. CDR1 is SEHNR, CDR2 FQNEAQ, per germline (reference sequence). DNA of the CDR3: TGTGCCAGCAGCTTAGCGACCAGGTACGAGCAGTACTTC. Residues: CASSLATRYEQYF. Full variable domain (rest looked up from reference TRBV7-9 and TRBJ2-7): DTGVSQNPRHKITKRGQNVTFRCDPISEHNRLYWYRQTLGQGPEFLTYFQNEAQLEKSRLLSDRFSAERPKGSFSTLEIQRTEQGDSAMYLCASSLATRYEQYFGPGTRLTVT.

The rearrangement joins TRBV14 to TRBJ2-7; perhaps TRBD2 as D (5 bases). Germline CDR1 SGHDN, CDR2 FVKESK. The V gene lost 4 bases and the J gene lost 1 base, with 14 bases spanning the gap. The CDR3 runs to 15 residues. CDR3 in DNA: TGTGCCAGCAGCCTCCCGTCAAGCGGATCCTACGAGCAGTACTTC. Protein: CASSLPSSGSYEQYF. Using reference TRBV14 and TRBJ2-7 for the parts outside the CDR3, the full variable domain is EAGVTQFPSHSVIEKGQTVTLRCDPISGHDNLYWYRRVMGKEIKFLLHFVKESKQDESGMPNNRFLAERTGGTYSTLKVQPAELEDSGVYFCASSLPSSGSYEQYFGPGTRLTVT.

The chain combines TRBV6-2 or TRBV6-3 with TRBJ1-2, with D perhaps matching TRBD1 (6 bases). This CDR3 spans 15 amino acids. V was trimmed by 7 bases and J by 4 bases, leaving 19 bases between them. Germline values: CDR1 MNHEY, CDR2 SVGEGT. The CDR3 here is CASNPRGGPSYGYTF. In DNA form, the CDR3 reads TGTGCCAGCAACCCCAGGGGAGGCCCCAGCTATGGCTACACCTTC.

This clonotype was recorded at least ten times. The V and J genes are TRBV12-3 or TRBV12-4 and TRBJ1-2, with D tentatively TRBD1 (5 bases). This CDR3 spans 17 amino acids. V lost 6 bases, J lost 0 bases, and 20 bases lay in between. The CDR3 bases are TGTGCCAGCAGCCTAGAGTTGGCACAGGACGCTAACTATGGCTACACCTTC. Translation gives CASSLELAQDANYGYTF.

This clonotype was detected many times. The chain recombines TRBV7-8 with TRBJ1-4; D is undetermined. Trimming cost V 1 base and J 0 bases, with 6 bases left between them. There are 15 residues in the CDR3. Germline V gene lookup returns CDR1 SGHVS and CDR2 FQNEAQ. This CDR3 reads CASSLGQTTNEKLFF. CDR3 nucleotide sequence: TGTGCCAGCAGCTTAGGGCAGACAACTAATGAAAAACTGTTTTTT.

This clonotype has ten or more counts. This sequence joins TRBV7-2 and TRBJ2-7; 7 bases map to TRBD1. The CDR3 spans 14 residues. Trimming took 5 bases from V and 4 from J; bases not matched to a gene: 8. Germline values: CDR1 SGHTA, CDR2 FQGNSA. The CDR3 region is CASSQLDRVYEQYF. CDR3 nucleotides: TGTGCCAGCAGCCAACTCGACAGGGTGTACGAGCAGTACTTC.

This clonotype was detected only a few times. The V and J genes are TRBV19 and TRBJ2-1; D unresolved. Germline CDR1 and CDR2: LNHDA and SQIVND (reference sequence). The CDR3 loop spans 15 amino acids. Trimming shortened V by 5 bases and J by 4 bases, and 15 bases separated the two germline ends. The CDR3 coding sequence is TGTGCCAGTAGTTTACGCGGCTTCACGTACAATGAGCAGTTCTTC. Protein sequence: CASSLRGFTYNEQFF. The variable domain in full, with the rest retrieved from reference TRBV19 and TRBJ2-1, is DGGITQSPKYLFRKEGQNVTLSCEQNLNHDAMYWYRQDPGQGLRLIYYSQIVNDFQKGDIAEGYSVSREKKESFPLTVTSAQKNPTAFYLCASSLRGFTYNEQFFGPGTRLTVL.

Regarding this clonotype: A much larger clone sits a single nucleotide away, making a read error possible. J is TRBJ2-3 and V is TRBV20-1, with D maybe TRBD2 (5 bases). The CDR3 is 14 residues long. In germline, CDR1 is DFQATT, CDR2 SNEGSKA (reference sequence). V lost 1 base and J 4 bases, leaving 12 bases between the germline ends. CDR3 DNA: TGCAGTGCTAGAGTGACTGGTAGCGCAGATACGCAGTATTTT. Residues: CSARVTGSADTQYF.

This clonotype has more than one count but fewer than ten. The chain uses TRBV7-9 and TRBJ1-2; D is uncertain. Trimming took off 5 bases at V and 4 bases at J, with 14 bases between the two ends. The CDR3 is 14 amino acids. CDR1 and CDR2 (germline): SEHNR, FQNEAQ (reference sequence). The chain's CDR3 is CASSSLGQIYGYTF. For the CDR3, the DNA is TGTGCCAGCAGCAGCTTAGGTCAGATCTATGGCTACACCTTC.

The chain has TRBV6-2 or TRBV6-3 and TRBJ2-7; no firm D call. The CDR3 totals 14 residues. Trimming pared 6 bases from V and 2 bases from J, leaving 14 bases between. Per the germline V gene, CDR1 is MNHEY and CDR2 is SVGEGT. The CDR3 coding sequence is TGTGCCAGCAGGAAAATAGAACGGCCCTACGAGCAGTACTTC. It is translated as CASRKIERPYEQYF.

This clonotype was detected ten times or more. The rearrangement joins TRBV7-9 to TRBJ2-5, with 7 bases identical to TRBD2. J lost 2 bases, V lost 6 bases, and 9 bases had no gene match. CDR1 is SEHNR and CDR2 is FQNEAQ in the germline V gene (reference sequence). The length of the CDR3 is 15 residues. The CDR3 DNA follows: TGTGCCAGCAGGGACTTAGCGGGCGCGCAAGAGACCCAGTACTTC. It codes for CASRDLAGAQETQYF.

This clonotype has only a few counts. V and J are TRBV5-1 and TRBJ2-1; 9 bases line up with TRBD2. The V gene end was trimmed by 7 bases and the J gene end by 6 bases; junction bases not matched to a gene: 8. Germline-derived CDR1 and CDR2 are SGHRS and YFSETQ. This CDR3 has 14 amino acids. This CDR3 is CASGTLAGFNEQFF. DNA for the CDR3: TGCGCCAGCGGGACCCTAGCGGGATTCAATGAGCAGTTCTTC.

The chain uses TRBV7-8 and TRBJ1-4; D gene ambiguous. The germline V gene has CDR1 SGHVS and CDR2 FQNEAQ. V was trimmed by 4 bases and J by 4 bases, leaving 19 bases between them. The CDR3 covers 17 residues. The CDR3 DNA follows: TGTGCCAGCAGCTCGCTTCCGGCAGGCGGGTTTAATGAAAAACTGTTTTTT. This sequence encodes CASSSLPAGGFNEKLFF.

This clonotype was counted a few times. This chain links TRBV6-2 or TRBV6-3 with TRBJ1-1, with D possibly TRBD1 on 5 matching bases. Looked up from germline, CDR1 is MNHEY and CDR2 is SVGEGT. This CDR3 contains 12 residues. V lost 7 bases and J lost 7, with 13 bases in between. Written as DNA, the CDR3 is TGTGCCAGCACCAGGGATTTCGGTGAAGCTTTCTTT. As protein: CASTRDFGEAFF.

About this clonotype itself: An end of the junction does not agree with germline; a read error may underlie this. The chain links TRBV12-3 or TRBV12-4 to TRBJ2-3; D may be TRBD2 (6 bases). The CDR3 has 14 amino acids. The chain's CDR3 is CVSSWTISTDTQYF. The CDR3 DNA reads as TGTGTCAGCAGCTGGACTATTAGCACAGATACGCAGTATTTT.

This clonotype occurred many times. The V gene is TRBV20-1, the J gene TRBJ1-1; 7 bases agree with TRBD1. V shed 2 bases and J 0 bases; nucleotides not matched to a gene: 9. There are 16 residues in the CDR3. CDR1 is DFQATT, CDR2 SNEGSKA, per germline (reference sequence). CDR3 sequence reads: CSARRAKTGMNTEAFF. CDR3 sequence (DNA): TGCAGTGCTAGAAGGGCAAAGACAGGGATGAACACTGAAGCTTTCTTT.

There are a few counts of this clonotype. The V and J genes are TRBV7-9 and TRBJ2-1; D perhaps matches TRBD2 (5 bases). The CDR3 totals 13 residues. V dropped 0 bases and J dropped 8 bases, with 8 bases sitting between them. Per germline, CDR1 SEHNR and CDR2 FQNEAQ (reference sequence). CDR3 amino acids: CASSLASEDEQFF. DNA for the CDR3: TGTGCCAGCAGCTTAGCATCGGAGGATGAGCAGTTCTTC.